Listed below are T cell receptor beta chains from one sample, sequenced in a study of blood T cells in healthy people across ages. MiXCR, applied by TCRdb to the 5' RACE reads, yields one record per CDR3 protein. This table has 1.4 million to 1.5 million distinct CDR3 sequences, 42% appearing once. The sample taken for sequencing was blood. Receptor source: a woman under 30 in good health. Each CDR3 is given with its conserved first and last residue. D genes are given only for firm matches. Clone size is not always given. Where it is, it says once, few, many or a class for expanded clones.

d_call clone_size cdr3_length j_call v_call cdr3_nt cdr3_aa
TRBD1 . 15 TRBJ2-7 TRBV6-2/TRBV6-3 TGTGCCGGCAGCGTCTCTGGGACAGGCACCTACGAGCAGTACTTC CAGSVSGTGTYEQYF
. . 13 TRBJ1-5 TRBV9 TGTGCCAGCAGCGCGTTTACAGATCAGCCCCAGCATTTT CASSAFTDQPQHF
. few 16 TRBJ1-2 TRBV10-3 TGTGCCATCAGCGACAGCTCCCAACCAGCTAACTATGGCTACACCTTC CAISDSSQPANYGYTF
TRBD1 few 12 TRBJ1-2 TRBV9 TGTGCCAGCAGCGGGACAGGGGTTGGCTACACCTTC CASSGTGVGYTF
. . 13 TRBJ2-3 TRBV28 TGTGCCAGCAGTTCCTTTGACACAGATACGCAGTATTTT CASSSFDTDTQYF
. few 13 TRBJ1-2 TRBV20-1 TGCAGTGCTAGAAGTGATCAGGCCTATGGCTACACCTTC CSARSDQAYGYTF
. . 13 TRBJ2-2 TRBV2 TGTGCCACCACTAGGTCGAACACCGGGGAGCTGTTTTTT CATTRSNTGELFF
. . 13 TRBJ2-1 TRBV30 TGTGCCTGGAGTTGGGGGGCTAAGAATGAGCAGTTCTTC CAWSWGAKNEQFF
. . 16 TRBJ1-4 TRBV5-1 TGCGCCAGCAGCGCTTCACCAGGGACCGGTAATGAAAAACTGTTTTTT CASSASPGTGNEKLFF
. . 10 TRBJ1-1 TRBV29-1 TGCAGCGTTGGGAGCACTGAAGCTTTCTTT CSVGSTEAFF
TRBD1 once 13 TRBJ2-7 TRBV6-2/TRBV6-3 TGTGCCAGCATGGACAGGGGAGTTTACGAGCAGTACTTC CASMDRGVYEQYF
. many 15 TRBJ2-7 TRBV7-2 TGTGCCAGCAGGGCGGGCGCAGGGGTGGCCTACGAGCAGTACTTC CASRAGAGVAYEQYF
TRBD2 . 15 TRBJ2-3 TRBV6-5 TGTGCCAGCAGGTTAGCGGGAGGTGGTGCAGATACGCAGTATTTT CASRLAGGGADTQYF
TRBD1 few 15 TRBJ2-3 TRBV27 TGTGCCAGCAGTCTTCGGGACAGGTATTTCGATACGCAGTATTTT CASSLRDRYFDTQYF
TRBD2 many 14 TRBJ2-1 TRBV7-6 TGTGCCAGCAGCTTACTAGCGGGCGTCAATGAGCAGTTCTTC CASSLLAGVNEQFF
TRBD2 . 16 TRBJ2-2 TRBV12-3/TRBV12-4 TGTGCCAGCAGTCGGGTAGCGGGGGGCCACACCGGGGAGCTGTTTTTT CASSRVAGGHTGELFF
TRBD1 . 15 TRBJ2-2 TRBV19 TGTGCCAGTATCCAGGGGGCAGGCGGAACCGGGGAGCTGTTTTTT CASIQGAGGTGELFF
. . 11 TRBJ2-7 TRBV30 TGTGCCTGGGGCAGGGGTGACGAGCAGTACTTC CAWGRGDEQYF
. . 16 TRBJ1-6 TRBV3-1 TGTGCCAGCAGCCAAGATTGGAACGGATATAATTCACCCCTCCACTTT CASSQDWNGYNSPLHF
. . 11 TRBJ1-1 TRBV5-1 TGCGCCAGCAGCCACGACAGTGAAGCTTTCTTT CASSHDSEAFF
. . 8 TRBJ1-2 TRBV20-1 TGCAGTGCTAGCGGAGACACCTTC CSASGDTF
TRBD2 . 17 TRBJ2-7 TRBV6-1 TGTGCCAGCAGTGACCCGTTCGCTAGCGGGAGAGGGGGGGAGCAGTACTTC CASSDPFASGRGGEQYF
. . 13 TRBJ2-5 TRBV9 TGTGCCAGCAGCGTAGTCCCCCTAGAGACCCAGTACTTC CASSVVPLETQYF
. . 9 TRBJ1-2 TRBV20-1 TGCAGTGCCTCTCTTGGCTACACCTTC CSASLGYTF
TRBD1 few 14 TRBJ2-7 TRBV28 TGTGCCAGCAGTTGGATGGGACAGTCCTACGAGCAGTACTTC CASSWMGQSYEQYF
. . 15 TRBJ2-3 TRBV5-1 TGCGCCAGCAGCGAGTGGGACTTTGGCACAGATACGCAGTATTTT CASSEWDFGTDTQYF
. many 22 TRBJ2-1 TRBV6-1 TGTGCCAGCAGCTCACCGGTTGGGGCGGCCCAGACACCCAATCCGCCACTGGATGAGCAGTTCTTC CASSSPVGAAQTPNPPLDEQFF
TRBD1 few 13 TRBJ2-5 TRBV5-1 TGCGCCAGCAGGAACAGGGGGCAGGAGACCCAGTACTTC CASRNRGQETQYF
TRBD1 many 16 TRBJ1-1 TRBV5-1 TGCGCCAGCAGCCAACGGACAGGTGGGGGAACCACTGAAGCTTTCTTT CASSQRTGGGTTEAFF
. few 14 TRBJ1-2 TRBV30 TGTGCCTGGAGTAGTAGCAGGTCTAACTATGGCTACACCTTC CAWSSSRSNYGYTF
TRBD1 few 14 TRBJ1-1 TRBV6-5 TGTGCCAGCAGTTACTCGGGACAGCACACTGAAGCTTTCTTT CASSYSGQHTEAFF
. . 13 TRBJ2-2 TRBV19 TGTGCCAGTAGTACTGGGAACACCGGGGAGCTGTTTTTT CASSTGNTGELFF
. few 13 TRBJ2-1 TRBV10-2 TGCGCCAGCAGTGACCCGGCCCCGGATGAGCAGTTCTTC CASSDPAPDEQFF
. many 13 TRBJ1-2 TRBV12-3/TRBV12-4 TGTGCCAGCAGTCCTCTATCGAACTATGGCTACACCTTC CASSPLSNYGYTF
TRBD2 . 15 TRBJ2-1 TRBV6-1 TGTGCCAGCAAACCTCTAGCGGGAGGGCCCTATGAGCAGTTCTTC CASKPLAGGPYEQFF
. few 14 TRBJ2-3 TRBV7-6 TGTGCCAGCAGCAACCATGGGCGCGGTAATACGCAGTATTTT CASSNHGRGNTQYF
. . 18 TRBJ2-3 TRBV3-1 TGTGCCAGCAGCCAAGAGTGGAACCCGACCTCTAGCACAGATACGCAGTATTTT CASSQEWNPTSSTDTQYF
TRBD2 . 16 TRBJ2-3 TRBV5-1 TGCGCAAGCAGCTTAAGCGGGGGGGCCGCCTCAGATACGCAGTATTTT CASSLSGGAASDTQYF
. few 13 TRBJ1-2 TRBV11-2 TGTGCCAGCAGCTTCGGGGGAGTAGGCGGCTACACCTTC CASSFGGVGGYTF
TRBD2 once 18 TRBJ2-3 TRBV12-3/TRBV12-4 TGTGCCAGCAGTTTTATGGGGCTAGCGGGATTTTTGGCAGATGCGCAGTATTTT CASSFMGLAGFLADAQYF
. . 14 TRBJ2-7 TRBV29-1 TGCAGCGTGGAAGACCGGGACGGAGCCTACGAGCAGTACTTC CSVEDRDGAYEQYF
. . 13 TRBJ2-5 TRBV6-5 TGTGCCAGCAGTTACTCGGATCGGGAGACCCAGTACTTC CASSYSDRETQYF
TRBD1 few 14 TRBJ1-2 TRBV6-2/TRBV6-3 TGTGCCAGCAGGGGGACAGCACTTAACTATGGCTACACCTTC CASRGTALNYGYTF
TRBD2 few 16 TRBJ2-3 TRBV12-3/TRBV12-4 TGTGCCAGCAGGACTTACACGGGGGGGCGTACAGATACGCAGTATTTT CASRTYTGGRTDTQYF
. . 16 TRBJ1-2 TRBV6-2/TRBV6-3 TGTGCCAGCAGTTTTAACCCCCGGGACACAGACTATGGCTACACCTTC CASSFNPRDTDYGYTF
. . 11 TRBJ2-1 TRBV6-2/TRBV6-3 TGTGCCAGCAGTTCAGGCCCCGAGCAGTTCTTC CASSSGPEQFF
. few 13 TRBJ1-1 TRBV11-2 TGTGCCAGCAGCCCCGGGACGGTCACTGAAGCTTTCTTT CASSPGTVTEAFF